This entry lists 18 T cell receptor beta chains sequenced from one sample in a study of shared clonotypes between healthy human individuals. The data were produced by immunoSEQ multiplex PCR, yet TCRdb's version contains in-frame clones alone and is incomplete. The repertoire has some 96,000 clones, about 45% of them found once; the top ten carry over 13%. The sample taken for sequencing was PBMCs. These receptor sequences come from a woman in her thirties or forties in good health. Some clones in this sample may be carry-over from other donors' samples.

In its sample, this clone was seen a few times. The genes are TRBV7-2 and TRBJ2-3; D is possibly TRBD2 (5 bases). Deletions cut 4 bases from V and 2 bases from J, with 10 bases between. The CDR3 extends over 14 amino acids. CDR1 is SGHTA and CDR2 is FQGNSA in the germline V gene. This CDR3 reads CASSSGLSTDTQYF. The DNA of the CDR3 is TGTGCCAGCAGCTCCGGACTCTCCACAGATACGCAGTATTTT.

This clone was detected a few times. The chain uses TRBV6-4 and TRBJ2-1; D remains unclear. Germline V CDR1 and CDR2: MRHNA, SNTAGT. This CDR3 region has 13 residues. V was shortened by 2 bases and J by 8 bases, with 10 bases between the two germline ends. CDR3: CASSDRNADEQFF. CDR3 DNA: TGTGCCAGCAGTGACAGGAATGCGGATGAGCAGTTCTTC.

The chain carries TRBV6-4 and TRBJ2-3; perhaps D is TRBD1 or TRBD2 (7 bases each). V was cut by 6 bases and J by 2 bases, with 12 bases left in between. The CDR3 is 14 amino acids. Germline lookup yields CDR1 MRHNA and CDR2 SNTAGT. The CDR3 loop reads CASRGEGATDTQYF. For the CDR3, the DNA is TGTGCCAGCAGAGGGGAGGGGGCCACAGATACGCAGTATTTT.

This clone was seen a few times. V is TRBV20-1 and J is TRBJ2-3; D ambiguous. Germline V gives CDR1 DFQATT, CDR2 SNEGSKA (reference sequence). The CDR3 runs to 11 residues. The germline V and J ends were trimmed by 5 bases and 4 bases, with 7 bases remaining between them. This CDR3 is CSALGADTQYF. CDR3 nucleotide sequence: TGCAGTGCTCTAGGTGCAGATACGCAGTATTTT.

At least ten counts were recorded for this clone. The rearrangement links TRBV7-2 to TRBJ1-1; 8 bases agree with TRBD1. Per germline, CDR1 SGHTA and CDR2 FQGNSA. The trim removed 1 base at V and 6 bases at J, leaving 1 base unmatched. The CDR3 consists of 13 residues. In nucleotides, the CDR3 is TGTGCCAGCAGCTTAGAACAGGGGGCTGAAGCTTTCTTT. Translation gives CASSLEQGAEAFF.

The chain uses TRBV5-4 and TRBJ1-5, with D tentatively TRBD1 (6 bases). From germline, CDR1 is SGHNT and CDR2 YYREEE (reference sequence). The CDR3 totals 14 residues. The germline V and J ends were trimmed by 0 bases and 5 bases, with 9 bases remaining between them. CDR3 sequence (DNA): TGTGCCAGCAGCTTGGGAGGGGGTGATCAGCCCCAGCATTTT. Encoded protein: CASSLGGGDQPQHF.

The CDR3 loop reads CASSPRTSGVETQYF. The CDR3 DNA follows: TGTGCCAGCAGCCCACGGACTAGCGGGGTAGAGACCCAGTACTTC. The chain couples TRBV6-5 to TRBJ2-5, with 12 positions matching TRBD2. The germline V gene has CDR1 MNHEY and CDR2 SVGAGI. This CDR3 is 15 amino acids long. Losses at the gene ends were 6 bases for V and 4 bases for J; bases not matched to a gene: 6.

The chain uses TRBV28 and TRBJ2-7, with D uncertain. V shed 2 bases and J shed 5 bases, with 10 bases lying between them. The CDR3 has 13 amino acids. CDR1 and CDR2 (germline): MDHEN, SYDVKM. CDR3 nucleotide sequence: TGTGCCAGCAGTTTACTGGGTTCTGACGAGCAGTACTTC. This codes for CASSLLGSDEQYF.

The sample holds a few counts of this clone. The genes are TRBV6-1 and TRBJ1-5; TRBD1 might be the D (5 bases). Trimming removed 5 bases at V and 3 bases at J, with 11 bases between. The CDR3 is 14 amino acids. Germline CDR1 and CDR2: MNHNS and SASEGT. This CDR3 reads CASSSVGPNQPQHF. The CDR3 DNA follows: TGTGCCAGCAGTTCAGTGGGGCCCAATCAGCCCCAGCATTTT.

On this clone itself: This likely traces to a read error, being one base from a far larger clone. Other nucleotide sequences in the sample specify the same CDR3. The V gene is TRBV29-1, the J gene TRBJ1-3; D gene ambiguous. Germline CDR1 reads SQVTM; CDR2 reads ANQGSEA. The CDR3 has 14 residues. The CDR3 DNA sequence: TGCAGCGTTGAAGTAGGAGGAGCTGGAAACACCATATATTTC. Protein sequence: CSVEVGGAGNTIYF. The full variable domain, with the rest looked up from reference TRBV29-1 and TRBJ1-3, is SAVISQKPSRDICQRGTSLTIQCQVDSQVTMMFWYRQQPGQSLTLIATANQGSEATYESGFVIDKFPISRPNLTFSTLTVSNMSPEDSSIYLCSVEVGGAGNTIYFGEGSWLTVV.

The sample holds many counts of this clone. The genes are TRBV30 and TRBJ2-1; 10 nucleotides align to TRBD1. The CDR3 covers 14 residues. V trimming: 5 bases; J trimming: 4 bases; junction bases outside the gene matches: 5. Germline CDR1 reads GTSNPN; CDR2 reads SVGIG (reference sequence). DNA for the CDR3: TGTGCCTGGGGGGACAGGGGACTTTACAATGAGCAGTTCTTC. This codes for CAWGDRGLYNEQFF.

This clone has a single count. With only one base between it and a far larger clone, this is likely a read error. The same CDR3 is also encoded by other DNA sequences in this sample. The CDR3 DNA is TGTGCCAGCAGTGAAACGGGGCAGGGTTCCCATGGGGCCAACGTCCTGACTTTC. Translation gives CASSETGQGSHGANVLTF. J is TRBJ2-6 and V is TRBV2; D assignment may be TRBD1 or TRBD2 (5 bases each). The CDR3 has 18 amino acids. V dropped 2 bases and J dropped 3 bases, with 17 bases sitting between them. Germline assignment: CDR1 SNHLY and CDR2 FYNNEI.

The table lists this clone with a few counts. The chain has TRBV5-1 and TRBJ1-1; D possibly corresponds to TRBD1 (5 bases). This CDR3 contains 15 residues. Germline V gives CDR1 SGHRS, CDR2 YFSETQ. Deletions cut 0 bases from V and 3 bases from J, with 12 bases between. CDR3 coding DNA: TGCGCCAGCAGCTTGGGGCCCCAGGGAGACACTGAAGCTTTCTTT. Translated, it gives CASSLGPQGDTEAFF. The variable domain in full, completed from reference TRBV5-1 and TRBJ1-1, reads KAGVTQTPRYLIKTRGQQVTLSCSPISGHRSVSWYQQTPGQGLQFLFEYFSETQRNKGNFPGRFSGRQFSNSRSEMNVSTLELGDSALYLCASSLGPQGDTEAFFGQGTRLTVV.

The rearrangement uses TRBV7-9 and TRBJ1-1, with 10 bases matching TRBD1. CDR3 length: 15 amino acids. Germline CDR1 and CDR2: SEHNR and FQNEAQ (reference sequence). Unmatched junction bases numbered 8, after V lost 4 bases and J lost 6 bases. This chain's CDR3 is CASSSNRDRGAEAFF. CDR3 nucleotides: TGTGCCAGCAGCTCCAACCGGGACAGGGGTGCTGAAGCTTTCTTT. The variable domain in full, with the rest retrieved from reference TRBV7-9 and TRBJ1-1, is DTGVSQNPRHKITKRGQNVTFRCDPISEHNRLYWYRQTLGQGPEFLTYFQNEAQLEKSRLLSDRFSAERPKGSFSTLEIQRTEQGDSAMYLCASSSNRDRGAEAFFGQGTRLTVV.

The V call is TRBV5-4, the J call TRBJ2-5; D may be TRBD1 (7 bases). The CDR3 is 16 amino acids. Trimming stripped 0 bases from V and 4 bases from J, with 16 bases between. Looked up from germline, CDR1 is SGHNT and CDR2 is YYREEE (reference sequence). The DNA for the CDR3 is TGTGCCAGCAGCTTGGCCTCAGGGGGGCGTGGAGAGACCCAGTACTTC. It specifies CASSLASGGRGETQYF.

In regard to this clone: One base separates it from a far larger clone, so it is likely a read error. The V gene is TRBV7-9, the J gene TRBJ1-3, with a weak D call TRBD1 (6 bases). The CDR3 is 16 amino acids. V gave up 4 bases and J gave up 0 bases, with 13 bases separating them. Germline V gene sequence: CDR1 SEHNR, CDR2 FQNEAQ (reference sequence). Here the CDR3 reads CASSSGAGISGNTIYF. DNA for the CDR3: TGTGCCAGCAGCTCAGGGGCAGGGATCTCTGGAAACACCATATATTTT. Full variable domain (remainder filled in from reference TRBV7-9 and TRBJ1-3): DTGVSQNPRHKITKRGQNVTFRCDPISEHNRLYWYRQTLGQGPEFLTYFQNEAQLEKSRLLSDRFSAERPKGSFSTLEIQRTEQGDSAMYLCASSSGAGISGNTIYFGEGSWLTVV.

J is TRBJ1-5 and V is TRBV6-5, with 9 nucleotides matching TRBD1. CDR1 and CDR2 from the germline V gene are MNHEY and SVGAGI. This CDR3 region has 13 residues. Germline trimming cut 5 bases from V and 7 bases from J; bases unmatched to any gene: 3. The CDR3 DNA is TGTGCCAGCAGTAGGGACAGGGACCAGCCCCAGCATTTT. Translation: CASSRDRDQPQHF.

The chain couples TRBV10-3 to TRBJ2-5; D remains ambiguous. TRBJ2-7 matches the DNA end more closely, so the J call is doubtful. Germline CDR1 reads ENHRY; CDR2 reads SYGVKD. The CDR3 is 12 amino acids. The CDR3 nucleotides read TGTGCCATCAGTGAGCGTTACTACGAGCAGTACTTC. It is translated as CAISERYYEQYF.